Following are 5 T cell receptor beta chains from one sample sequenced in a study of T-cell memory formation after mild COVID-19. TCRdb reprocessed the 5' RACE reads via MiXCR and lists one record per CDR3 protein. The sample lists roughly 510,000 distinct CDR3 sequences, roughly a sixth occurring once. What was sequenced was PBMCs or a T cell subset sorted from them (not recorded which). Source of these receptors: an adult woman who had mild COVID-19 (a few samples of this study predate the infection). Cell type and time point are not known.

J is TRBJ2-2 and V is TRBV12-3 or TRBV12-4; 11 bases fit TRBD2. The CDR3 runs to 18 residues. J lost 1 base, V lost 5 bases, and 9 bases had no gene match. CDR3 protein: CASSLVGLAGGNTGELFF. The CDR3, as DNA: TGTGCCAGCAGTCTCGTAGGACTAGCGGGCGGGAACACCGGGGAGCTGTTTTTT.

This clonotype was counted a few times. The CDR3 protein is CSARVAGRETQYF. The CDR3 DNA reads TGCAGTGCTAGAGTCGCGGGGAGGGAGACCCAGTACTTC. The rearrangement uses TRBV20-1 and TRBJ2-5, with a possible D match to TRBD2 (6 bases). CDR1 DFQATT and CDR2 SNEGSKA come from the germline V gene (reference sequence). The germline V and J ends were trimmed by 1 base and 5 bases, with 11 bases remaining between them. The CDR3 spans 13 residues.

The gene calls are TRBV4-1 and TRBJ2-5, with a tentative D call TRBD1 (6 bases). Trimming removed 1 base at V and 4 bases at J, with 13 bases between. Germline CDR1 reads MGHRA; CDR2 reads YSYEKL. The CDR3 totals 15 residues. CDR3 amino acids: CASSQVVTGRETQYF. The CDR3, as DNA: TGCGCCAGCAGCCAAGTAGTTACAGGGAGAGAGACCCAGTACTTC.

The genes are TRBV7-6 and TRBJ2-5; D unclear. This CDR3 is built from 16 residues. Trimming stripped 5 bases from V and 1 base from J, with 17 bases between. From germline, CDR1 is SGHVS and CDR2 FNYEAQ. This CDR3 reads CASSKEEIGFQETQYF. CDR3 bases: TGTGCCAGCAGCAAAGAGGAGATAGGTTTCCAAGAGACCCAGTACTTC.

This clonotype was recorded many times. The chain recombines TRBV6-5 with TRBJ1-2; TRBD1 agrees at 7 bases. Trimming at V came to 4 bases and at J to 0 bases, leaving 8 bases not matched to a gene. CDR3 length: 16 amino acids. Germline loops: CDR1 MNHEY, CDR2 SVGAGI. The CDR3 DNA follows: TGTGCCAGCAGTTCGTCAGGACAGGATTCTAACTATGGCTACACCTTC. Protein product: CASSSSGQDSNYGYTF.